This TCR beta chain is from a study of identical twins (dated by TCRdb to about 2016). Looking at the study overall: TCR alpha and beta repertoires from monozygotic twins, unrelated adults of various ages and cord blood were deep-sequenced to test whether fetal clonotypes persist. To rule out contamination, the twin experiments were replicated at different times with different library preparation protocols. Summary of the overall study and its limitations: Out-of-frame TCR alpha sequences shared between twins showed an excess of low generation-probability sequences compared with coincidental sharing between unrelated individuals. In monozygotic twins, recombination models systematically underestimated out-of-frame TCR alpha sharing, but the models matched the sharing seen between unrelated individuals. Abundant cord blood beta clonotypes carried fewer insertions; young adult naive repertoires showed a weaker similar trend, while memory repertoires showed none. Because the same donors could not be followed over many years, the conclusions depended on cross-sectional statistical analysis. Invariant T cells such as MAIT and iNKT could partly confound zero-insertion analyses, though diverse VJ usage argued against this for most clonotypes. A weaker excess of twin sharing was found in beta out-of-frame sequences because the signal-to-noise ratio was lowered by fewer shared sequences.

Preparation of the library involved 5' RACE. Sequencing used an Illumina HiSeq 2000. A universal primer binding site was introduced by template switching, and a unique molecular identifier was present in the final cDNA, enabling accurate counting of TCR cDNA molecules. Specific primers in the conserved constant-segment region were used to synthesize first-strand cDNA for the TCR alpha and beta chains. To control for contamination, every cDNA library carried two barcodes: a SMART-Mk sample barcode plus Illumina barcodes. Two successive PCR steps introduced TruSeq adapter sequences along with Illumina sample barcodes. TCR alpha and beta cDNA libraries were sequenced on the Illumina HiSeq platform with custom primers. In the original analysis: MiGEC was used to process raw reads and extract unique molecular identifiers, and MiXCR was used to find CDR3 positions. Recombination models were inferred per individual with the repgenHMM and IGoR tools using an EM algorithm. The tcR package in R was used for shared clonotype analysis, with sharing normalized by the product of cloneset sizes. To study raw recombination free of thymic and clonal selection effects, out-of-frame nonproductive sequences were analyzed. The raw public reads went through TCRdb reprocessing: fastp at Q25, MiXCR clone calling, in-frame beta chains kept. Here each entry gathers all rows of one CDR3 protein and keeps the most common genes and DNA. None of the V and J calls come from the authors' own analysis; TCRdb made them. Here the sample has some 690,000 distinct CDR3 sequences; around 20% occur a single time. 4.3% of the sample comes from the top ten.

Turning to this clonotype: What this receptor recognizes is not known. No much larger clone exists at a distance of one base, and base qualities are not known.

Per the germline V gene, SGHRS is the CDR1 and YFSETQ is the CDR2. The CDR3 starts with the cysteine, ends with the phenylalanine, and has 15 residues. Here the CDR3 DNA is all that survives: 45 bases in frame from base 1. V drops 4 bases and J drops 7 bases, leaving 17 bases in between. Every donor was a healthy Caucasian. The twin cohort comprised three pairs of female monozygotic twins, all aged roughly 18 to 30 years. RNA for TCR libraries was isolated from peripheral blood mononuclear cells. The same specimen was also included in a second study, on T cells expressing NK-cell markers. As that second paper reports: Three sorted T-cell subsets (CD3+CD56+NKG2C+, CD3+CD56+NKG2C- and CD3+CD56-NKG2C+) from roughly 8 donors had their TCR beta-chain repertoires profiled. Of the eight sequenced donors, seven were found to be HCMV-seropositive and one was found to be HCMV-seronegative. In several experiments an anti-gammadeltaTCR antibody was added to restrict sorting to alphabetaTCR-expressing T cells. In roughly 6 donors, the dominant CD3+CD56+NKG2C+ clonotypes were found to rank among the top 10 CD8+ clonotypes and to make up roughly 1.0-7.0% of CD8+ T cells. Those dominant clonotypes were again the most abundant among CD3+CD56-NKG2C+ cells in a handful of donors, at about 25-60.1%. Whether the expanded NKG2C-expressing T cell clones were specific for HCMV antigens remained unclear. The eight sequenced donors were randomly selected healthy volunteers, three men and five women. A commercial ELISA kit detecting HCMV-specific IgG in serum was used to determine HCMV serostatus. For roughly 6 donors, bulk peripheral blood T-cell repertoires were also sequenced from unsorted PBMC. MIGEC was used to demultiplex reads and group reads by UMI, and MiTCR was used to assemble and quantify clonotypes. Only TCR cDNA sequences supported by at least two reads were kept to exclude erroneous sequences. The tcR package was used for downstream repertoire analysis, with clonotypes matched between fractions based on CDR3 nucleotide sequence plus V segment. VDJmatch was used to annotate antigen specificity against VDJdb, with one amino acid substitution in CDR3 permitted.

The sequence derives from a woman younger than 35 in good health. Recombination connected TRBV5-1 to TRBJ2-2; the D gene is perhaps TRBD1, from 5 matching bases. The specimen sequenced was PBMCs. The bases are TGCGCCAGCAGCCCTGGGGCAGGGCAGATCGGGGAGCTGTTTTTT. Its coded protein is CASSPGAGQIGELFF.